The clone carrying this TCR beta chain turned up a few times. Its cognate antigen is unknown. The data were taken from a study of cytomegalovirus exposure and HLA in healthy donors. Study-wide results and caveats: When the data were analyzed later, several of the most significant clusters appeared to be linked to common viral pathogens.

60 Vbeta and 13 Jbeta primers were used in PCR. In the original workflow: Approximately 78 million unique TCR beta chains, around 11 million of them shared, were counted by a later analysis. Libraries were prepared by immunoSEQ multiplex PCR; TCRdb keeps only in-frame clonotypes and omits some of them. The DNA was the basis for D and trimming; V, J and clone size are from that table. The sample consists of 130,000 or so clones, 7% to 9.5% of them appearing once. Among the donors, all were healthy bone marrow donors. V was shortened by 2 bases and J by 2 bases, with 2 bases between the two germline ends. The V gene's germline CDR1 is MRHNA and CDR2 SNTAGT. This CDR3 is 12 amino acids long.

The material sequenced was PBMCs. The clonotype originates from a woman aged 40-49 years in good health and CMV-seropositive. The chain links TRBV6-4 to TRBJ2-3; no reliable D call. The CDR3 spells CASSDHTDTQYF. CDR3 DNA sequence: TGTGCCAGCAGTGACCACACAGATACGCAGTATTTT.